This T cell receptor (beta chain) was sequenced in a study of T cell responses to AZD1222 COVID-19 vaccine. The study's findings and limits: Seropositivity was recorded at baseline in only 6 or 7 AZD1222 recipients. The peak T cell response came first, and repertoires were sampled only after it. Spike-specific TCR breadth and depth were elevated following two AZD1222 doses.

This CDR3 has 15 residues. CDR1 and CDR2 (germline): SGHDT, YYEEEE. Trimming shortened V by 5 bases and J by 7 bases, and 19 bases separated the two germline ends. Libraries were prepared by immunoSEQ multiplex PCR; TCRdb keeps only in-frame clonotypes and omits some of them. The table lists approximately 200,000 clones, about 93% of them singletons. Regarding this clone: Its antigen is still unknown.

This specimen consisted of peripheral blood, obtained 28 days after the second AZD1222 dose. The rearrangement uses TRBV5-6 and TRBJ1-3; TRBD1 is a possible D gene (5 bases). The sequence derives from an adult who received the AZD1222 COVID-19 vaccine. The CDR3 protein is CASSPLRSQGNTIYF. In nucleotides, the CDR3 is TGTGCCAGCAGTCCTCTGCGCTCCCAGGGCAACACCATATATTTT. Supplemented by reference TRBV5-6 and TRBJ1-3, the full variable domain reads DAGVTQSPTHLIKTRGQQVTLRCSPKSGHDTVSWYQQALGQGPQFIFQYYEEEERQRGNFPDRFSGHQFPNYSSELNVNALLLGDSALYLCASSPLRSQGNTIYFGEGSWLTVV.